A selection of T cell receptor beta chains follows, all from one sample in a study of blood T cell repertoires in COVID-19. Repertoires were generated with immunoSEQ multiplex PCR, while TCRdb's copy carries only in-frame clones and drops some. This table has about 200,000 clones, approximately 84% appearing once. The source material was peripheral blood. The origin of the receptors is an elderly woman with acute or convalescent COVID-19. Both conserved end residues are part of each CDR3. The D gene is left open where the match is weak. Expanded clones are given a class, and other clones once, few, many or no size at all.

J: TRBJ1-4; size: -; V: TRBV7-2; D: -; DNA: TGTGCCAGCAGCTTGCTTGTGTCAGGGGCGGTTAATGAAAAACTGTTTTTT; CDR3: CASSLLVSGAVNEKLFF
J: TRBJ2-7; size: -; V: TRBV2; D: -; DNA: TGTGCCAGCAGTGGCGCGCGGTCGGGTGAGCAGTACTTC; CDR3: CASSGARSGEQYF
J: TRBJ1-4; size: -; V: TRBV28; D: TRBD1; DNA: TGTGCCAGCAGTCAAACCGGGACAGATGAAAAACTGTTTTTT; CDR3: CASSQTGTDEKLFF
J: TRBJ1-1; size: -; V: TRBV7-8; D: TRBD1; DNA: TGTGCCAGCAGCCGAGAACCCACAGGGGTAGGAACTGAAGCTTTCTTT; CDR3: CASSREPTGVGTEAFF
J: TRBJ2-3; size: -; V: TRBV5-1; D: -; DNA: TGCGCCAGCAGCGCCGTTGGAGGAGATACGCAGTATTTT; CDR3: CASSAVGGDTQYF
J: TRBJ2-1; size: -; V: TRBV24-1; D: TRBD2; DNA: TGTGCCACCAGTGATTCGGCTAGCGGGGATCTTAATGAGCAGTTCTTC; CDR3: CATSDSASGDLNEQFF
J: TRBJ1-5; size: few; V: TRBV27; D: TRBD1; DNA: TGTGCCAGCAGTTCCCGACAGGGAGGCAATCAGCCCCAGCATTTT; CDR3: CASSSRQGGNQPQHF
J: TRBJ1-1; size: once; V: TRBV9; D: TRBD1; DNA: TGTGCCAGCAGCGCACAGACAGGGGTCACTGAAGCTTTCTTT; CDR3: CASSAQTGVTEAFF
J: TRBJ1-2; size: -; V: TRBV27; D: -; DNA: TGTGCCAGCAGTTTTGATCACAGGTCCTATGGCTACACCTTC; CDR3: CASSFDHRSYGYTF
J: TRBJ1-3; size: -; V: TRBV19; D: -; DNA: TGTGCCAGTAGTATTTCATTTCAGGGAAGAAACACCATATATTTT; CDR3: CASSISFQGRNTIYF
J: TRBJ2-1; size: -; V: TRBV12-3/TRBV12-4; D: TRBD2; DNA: TGTGCCAGCAGTACGAGACTAGCGGATCAGTTCTTC; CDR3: CASSTRLADQFF
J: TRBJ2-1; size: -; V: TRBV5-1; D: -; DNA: TGCGCCAGCAGCTTGCCAGGGTCTTACAATGAGCAGTTCTTC; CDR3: CASSLPGSYNEQFF
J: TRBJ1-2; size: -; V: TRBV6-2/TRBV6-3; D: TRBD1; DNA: TGTGCCAGCAGCTCATCGACAGGGAGAAGTGGCTACACCTTC; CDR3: CASSSSTGRSGYTF
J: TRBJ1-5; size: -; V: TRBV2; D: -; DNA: TGTGCCAGCAGTGACAGGCCTCGTTGGCCCCAGCATTTT; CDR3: CASSDRPRWPQHF
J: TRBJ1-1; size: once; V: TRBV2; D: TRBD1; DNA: TGTGCCAGCACCCTGGAGGCAGGGGGTACTGAAGCTTTCTTT; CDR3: CASTLEAGGTEAFF
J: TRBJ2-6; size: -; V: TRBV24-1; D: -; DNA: TGTGCCACCAGTGACCCCACAGGGTCTGGGGCCAACGTCCTGACTTTC; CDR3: CATSDPTGSGANVLTF
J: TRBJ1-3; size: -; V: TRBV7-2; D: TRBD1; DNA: TGTGCCAGCAGTTTGGGGGACAGGTTCGCCTCTGGAAACACCATATATTTT; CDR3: CASSLGDRFASGNTIYF
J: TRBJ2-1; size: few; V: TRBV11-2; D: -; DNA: TGTGCCAGCAGCGTTAGTTGGTCCAATGAGCAGTTCTTC; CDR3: CASSVSWSNEQFF
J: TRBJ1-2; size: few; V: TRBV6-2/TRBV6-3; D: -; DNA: TGTGCCAGCAGTTACGGGCCAGGGCTCGGCTACACCTTC; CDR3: CASSYGPGLGYTF
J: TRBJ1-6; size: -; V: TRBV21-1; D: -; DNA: TGTGCCAGCAGCAACAGGGGCCCCCGGTCACCCCTCCACTTT; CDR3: CASSNRGPRSPLHF
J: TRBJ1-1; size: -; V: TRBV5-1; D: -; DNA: TGCGCCAGCAGCTTTCCGGACCTAACAGGGAACACTGAAGCTTTCTTT; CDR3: CASSFPDLTGNTEAFF
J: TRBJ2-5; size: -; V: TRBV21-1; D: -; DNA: TGTGCCAGCAGCAAAATTGGGAGGGCCGGGGAGACCCAGTACTTC; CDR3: CASSKIGRAGETQYF
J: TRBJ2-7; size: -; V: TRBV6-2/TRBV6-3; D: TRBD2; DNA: TGTGCCAGCAGTTACTCTCCTAGCGGGACCTACGAGCAGTACTTC; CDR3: CASSYSPSGTYEQYF
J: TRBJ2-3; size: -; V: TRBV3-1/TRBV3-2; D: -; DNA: TGTGCCAGCAGCCAAGGCAACAGCGGGTACACAGATACGCAGTATTTT; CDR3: CASSQGNSGYTDTQYF
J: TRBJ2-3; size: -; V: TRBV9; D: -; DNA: TGTGCCAGCAGCGCCCTCGGCGGGTACACAGATACGCAGTATTTT; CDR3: CASSALGGYTDTQYF
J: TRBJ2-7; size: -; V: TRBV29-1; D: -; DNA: TGCAGCGTTGAAGACTCGCCGGGCTACGAGCAGTACTTC; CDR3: CSVEDSPGYEQYF
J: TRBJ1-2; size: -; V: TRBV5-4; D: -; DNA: TGTGCCAGCAGCCCGGCGGGGACTAACTATGGCTACACCTTC; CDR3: CASSPAGTNYGYTF
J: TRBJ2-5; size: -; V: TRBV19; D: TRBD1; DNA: TGTGCCAGTAGTATAGCCGGGACAGAGGGAACCCAGTACTTC; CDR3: CASSIAGTEGTQYF
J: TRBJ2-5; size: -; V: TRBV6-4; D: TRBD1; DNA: TGTGCCAGCAGTGAGAGACCCGTAGGGACAGGGGGAGCCTATCAAGAGACCCAGTACTTC; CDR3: CASSERPVGTGGAYQETQYF